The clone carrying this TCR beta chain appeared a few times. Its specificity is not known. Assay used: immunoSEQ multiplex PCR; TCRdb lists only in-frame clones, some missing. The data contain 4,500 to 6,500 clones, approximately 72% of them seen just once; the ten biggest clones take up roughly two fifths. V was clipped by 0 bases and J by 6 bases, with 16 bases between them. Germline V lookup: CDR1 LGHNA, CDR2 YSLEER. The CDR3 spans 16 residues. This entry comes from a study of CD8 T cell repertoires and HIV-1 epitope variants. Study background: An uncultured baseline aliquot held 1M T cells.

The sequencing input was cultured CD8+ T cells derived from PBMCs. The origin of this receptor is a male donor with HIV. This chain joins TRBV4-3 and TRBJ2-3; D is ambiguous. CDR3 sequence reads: CASSQDRPSRADTQYF. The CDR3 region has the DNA TGCGCCAGCAGCCAAGACCGGCCCAGTAGGGCGGATACGCAGTATTTT.